This entry lists 27 T cell receptor beta chains sequenced from one sample in a study of blood T cell repertoires in COVID-19. Method: immunoSEQ multiplex PCR; TCRdb's copy keeps in-frame clones and lacks some. The table includes a few hundred thousand clones, approximately 88% detected once. Sequenced input: peripheral blood. Source of these receptors: a man in his forties or fifties with acute or convalescent COVID-19.

The chain couples TRBV10-3 to TRBJ1-2; TRBD1 aligns across 7 bases. Germline CDR1 ENHRY, CDR2 SYGVKD. V gave up 7 bases and J gave up 7 bases; unmatched junction bases: 6. This CDR3 comprises 12 residues. The CDR3 bases are TGTGCCATCACAAGACAGGGTATTGGCTACACCTTC. It codes for CAITRQGIGYTF.

This sequence joins TRBV30 and TRBJ2-7; D remains ambiguous. Germline CDR1 GTSNPN, CDR2 SVGIG (reference sequence). The V end lost 3 bases, the J end lost 3 bases, and 9 bases lay between the germline ends. This CDR3 is built from 12 residues. The CDR3 here is CAWRHDNYEQYF. In nucleotides, the CDR3 is TGTGCCTGGAGACACGACAACTACGAGCAGTACTTC.

Worth noting for this clone: The junction differs from germline at one of its ends, possibly a read error. V and J are TRBV3-1 (or the pseudogene TRBV3-2) and TRBJ2-7; no firm D call. CDR1 LGHDT and CDR2 YNNKEL come from the germline V gene (reference sequence). The CDR3 contains 11 residues. CDR3 nucleotide sequence: TGTGCCAGCACCCAACCCTTGGAGCAGTACTTC. It specifies CASTQPLEQYF.

A few counts support this clone. This chain uses TRBV29-1 with TRBJ1-1, with 7 bases matching TRBD1. The CDR3 is made up of 16 amino acids. Germline V gives CDR1 SQVTM, CDR2 ANQGSEA. V gave up 4 bases and J gave up 1 base; unmatched junction bases: 12. The DNA for the CDR3 is TGCAGCGTTGTCCCTGACAGGGCCTCTTCGAACACTGAAGCTTTCTTT. Translating it yields CSVVPDRASSNTEAFF.

The chain employs TRBV5-4 and TRBJ1-1; unclear D gene. This CDR3 region has 13 residues. Germline loops: CDR1 SGHNT, CDR2 YYREEE (reference sequence). V shed 4 bases and J shed 5 bases, with 12 bases lying between them. The CDR3 nucleotides read TGTGCCAGCAGCCCCCCGGGAGTGACTGAAGCTTTCTTT. This sequence encodes CASSPPGVTEAFF. Looking up the rest from reference TRBV5-4 and TRBJ1-1 gives the full variable domain: ETGVTQSPTHLIKTRGQQVTLRCSSQSGHNTVSWYQQALGQGPQFIFQYYREEENGRGNFPPRFSGLQFPNYSSELNVNALELDDSALYLCASSPPGVTEAFFGQGTRLTVV.

J is TRBJ2-1 and V is TRBV5-4; 9 bases fit TRBD2. V dropped 1 base and J dropped 7; count of bases not matched to a gene: 9. Germline assignment: CDR1 SGHNT and CDR2 YYREEE (reference sequence). The CDR3 extends over 16 amino acids. The CDR3 DNA is TGTGCCAGCAGCTTGTCTAGCGGGACGGTTAATAATGAGCAGTTCTTC. Protein: CASSLSSGTVNNEQFF.

This chain links TRBV7-6 with TRBJ2-2; 9 nucleotides align to TRBD1. V dropped 5 bases and J dropped 3; count of bases not matched to a gene: 7. The germline gives CDR1 SGHVS, CDR2 FNYEAQ. The CDR3 sequence is 16 residues long. The CDR3 DNA reads TGTGCCAGCAGCGAGGGGACAGGGTCCTACACCGGGGAGCTGTTTTTT. Translating it yields CASSEGTGSYTGELFF.

The chain is built from TRBV11-2 and TRBJ1-2; the D is unclear. The CDR3 has 14 amino acids. Germline V gene data show CDR1 as SGHAT and CDR2 as FQNNGV. V lost 0 bases to trimming and J lost 5 bases, with 10 bases between them. Here the CDR3 DNA reads TGTGCCAGCAGCTTAGATAGTGAGGTTTATGGCTACACCTTC. It specifies CASSLDSEVYGYTF. Drawing the rest from reference TRBV11-2 and TRBJ1-2, the complete variable domain is EAGVAQSPRYKIIEKRQSVAFWCNPISGHATLYWYQQILGQGPKLLIQFQNNGVVDDSQLPKDRFSAERLKGVDSTLKIQPAKLEDSAVYLCASSLDSEVYGYTFGSGTRLTVV.

This rearrangement joins TRBV5-4 to TRBJ2-7, with 8 bases matching TRBD1. The CDR3 runs 14 residues. V gave up 5 bases and J gave up 2 bases; unmatched junction bases: 6. The germline V gene has CDR1 SGHNT and CDR2 YYREEE (reference sequence). The CDR3 sequence is CASRDRTGTYEQYF. In DNA form, the CDR3 reads TGTGCCAGCAGAGATCGGACAGGGACCTACGAGCAGTACTTC.

This chain uses TRBV28 with TRBJ2-1; TRBD1 aligns across 9 bases. Germline CDR1 reads MDHEN; CDR2 reads SYDVKM. Losses at the gene ends were 5 bases for V and 6 bases for J; bases not matched to a gene: 11. The CDR3 loop spans 16 amino acids. The CDR3 DNA sequence: TGTGCCAGCAGTCCCCTACCGGGACAGGGCTTCAATGAGCAGTTCTTC. Its translation is CASSPLPGQGFNEQFF.

The chain employs TRBV27 and TRBJ1-5, with 9 bases matching TRBD1. The CDR3 spans 20 residues. The germline V gene encodes CDR1 MNHEY and CDR2 SMNVEV (reference sequence). V shed 6 bases and J 0 bases; nucleotides not matched to a gene: 18. CDR3 loop: CASSHSPGTGSFNSNQPQHF. CDR3 sequence (DNA): TGTGCCAGCAGCCACTCCCCCGGGACAGGGTCGTTCAATAGCAATCAGCCCCAGCATTTT.

The rearrangement joins TRBV19 to TRBJ1-2; D may be TRBD1 (6 bases). Germline V CDR1 and CDR2: LNHDA, SQIVND (reference sequence). Trimming took off 10 bases at V and 5 bases at J, with 14 bases between the two ends. The CDR3 consists of 12 residues. This CDR3 reads CATRTDIYGYTF. The CDR3 DNA sequence: TGTGCCACCAGGACAGACATATATGGCTACACCTTC.

The chain has TRBV2 and TRBJ2-7; 9 bases are shared with TRBD2. Germline-derived CDR1 and CDR2 are SNHLY and FYNNEI. The CDR3 spans 12 residues. This CDR3 reads CASGLAAYEQYF. CDR3 sequence (DNA): TGTGCTTCGGGACTAGCCGCCTACGAGCAGTACTTC.

This clone was counted many times. The rearrangement links TRBV7-9 to TRBJ1-2, with D perhaps TRBD1 (6 bases). Germline V gives CDR1 SEHNR, CDR2 FQNEAQ (reference sequence). There are 13 residues in the CDR3. Trimming cost V 5 bases and J 2 bases, with 9 bases left between them. The CDR3 nucleotides read TGTGCCAGCAGCGGCACAGGGAACTATGGCTACACCTTC. Translation gives CASSGTGNYGYTF.

This chain joins TRBV7-9 and TRBJ1-2, with unresolved D. V gave up 2 bases and J gave up 7 bases, with 8 bases separating them. This CDR3 spans 12 amino acids. Germline V gene sequence: CDR1 SEHNR, CDR2 FQNEAQ (reference sequence). The DNA for the CDR3 is TGTGCCAGCAGCTTACTGACTTCTGGCTACACCTTC. Encoded protein: CASSLLTSGYTF.

V usage is TRBV2 and J usage is TRBJ1-2; 7 nucleotides align to TRBD1. Looked up from germline, CDR1 is SNHLY and CDR2 is FYNNEI. V shed 7 bases, J shed 7 bases, and the junction held 12 bases outside the gene matches. There are 14 residues in the CDR3. CDR3 residues: CASNRDSSSGGYTF. The CDR3, as DNA: TGTGCCAGCAACCGGGACAGCTCCAGTGGTGGCTACACCTTC.

The chain uses TRBV27 and TRBJ2-7, with 9 bases identical to TRBD2. V lost 4 bases to trimming and J lost 7 bases; unmatched junction nucleotides: 8. This CDR3 region has 14 residues. Germline V gene lookup returns CDR1 MNHEY and CDR2 SMNVEV (reference sequence). CDR3 DNA sequence: TGTGCCAGCAGTTCGGGACTAGCAGAGGGGGAGCAGTACTTC. Amino acid sequence: CASSSGLAEGEQYF.

V is TRBV30 and J is TRBJ1-2; 7 bases agree with TRBD1. This CDR3 is built from 14 residues. Germline CDR1 GTSNPN, CDR2 SVGIG (reference sequence). The V gene end was trimmed by 3 bases and the J gene end by 6 bases; junction bases not matched to a gene: 10. The CDR3 sequence: CAWRDVQGLHGYTF. CDR3 bases: TGTGCCTGGAGAGACGTACAGGGGCTCCATGGCTACACCTTC.

The V call is TRBV4-1, the J call TRBJ1-2; possibly TRBD1 for D (5 bases). Germline CDR1 reads MGHRA; CDR2 reads YSYEKL. V shed 3 bases and J shed 6 bases, with 17 bases lying between them. The CDR3 sequence is 15 residues long. The CDR3: CASSQETGVWDGYTF. In DNA, the CDR3 is TGCGCCAGCAGCCAGGAAACGGGGGTGTGGGATGGCTACACCTTC.

This chain uses TRBV28 with TRBJ1-1; 11 bases align to TRBD1. Germline V lookup: CDR1 MDHEN, CDR2 SYDVKM. J gave up 5 bases and V 7 bases, and 12 bases lay outside the gene matches. The CDR3 length is 16 residues. The CDR3 nucleotides are TGTGCCAGCACTATTCTTGGACAGGGGGCAAGAACTGAAGCTTTCTTT. Its translation: CASTILGQGARTEAFF.

This clone has a single count. The J gene is TRBJ2-5, the V gene TRBV28; 7 bases are shared with TRBD1. Looked up from germline, CDR1 is MDHEN and CDR2 is SYDVKM. The CDR3 extends over 17 amino acids. The V gene end was trimmed by 4 bases and the J gene end by 1 base; junction bases not matched to a gene: 12. In nucleotides, the CDR3 is TGTGCCAGCAGTTCGCGCATCCGGGACAGAGTCCAAGAGACCCAGTACTTC. This codes for CASSSRIRDRVQETQYF.

This clone was detected only once. This chain uses TRBV19 with TRBJ2-1; TRBD2 aligns across 12 bases. The V gene end was trimmed by 7 bases and the J gene end by 4 bases; junction bases not matched to a gene: 5. Germline assignment: CDR1 LNHDA and CDR2 SQIVND (reference sequence). The CDR3 extends over 15 amino acids. CDR3 bases: TGTGCCAGTACCGAGACTAGCGGGGGTTACAATGAGCAGTTCTTC. Translation: CASTETSGGYNEQFF.

The V and J genes are TRBV19 and TRBJ1-1; no definite D call. Between the trimmed V and J ends, which lost 5 bases and 2 bases, there was a span of 12 bases. This CDR3 region has 14 residues. Germline V gene lookup returns CDR1 LNHDA and CDR2 SQIVND (reference sequence). The CDR3 loop reads CASSRRYANTEAFF. The CDR3 nucleotides read TGTGCCAGTAGTCGGAGATATGCCAACACTGAAGCTTTCTTT.

The rearrangement uses TRBV7-2 and TRBJ2-3, with 9 bases that match TRBD2. V was pared by 5 bases and J by 5 bases, with 8 bases of the junction left unmatched. Germline CDR1 is SGHTA and CDR2 is FQGNSA. This CDR3 spans 15 amino acids. As DNA, the CDR3 is TGTGCCAGCAGCCGCGGGGGGGCGGCTATAGATACGCAGTATTTT. It is translated as CASSRGGAAIDTQYF.

V is TRBV29-1 and J is TRBJ2-5; 7 bases fit TRBD1. The junction had 13 bases not matched to a gene; V was cut back by 1 base and J by 5 bases. CDR1 and CDR2 (germline): SQVTM, ANQGSEA. The CDR3 totals 16 residues. The CDR3 here is CSVEGRRGDRAETQYF. The DNA for the CDR3 is TGCAGCGTTGAAGGACGAAGAGGAGACAGGGCGGAGACCCAGTACTTC.

This clone was counted only a few times. The rearrangement links TRBV7-2 to TRBJ1-1; no firm D call. From germline, CDR1 is SGHTA and CDR2 FQGNSA. The CDR3 loop spans 12 amino acids. The germline V and J ends were trimmed by 3 bases and 4 bases, with 6 bases remaining between them. Written as DNA, the CDR3 is TGTGCCAGCAGCTTCCGGGTCACTGAAGCTTTCTTT. It yields the protein CASSFRVTEAFF. Supplemented by reference TRBV7-2 and TRBJ1-1, the full variable domain reads GAGVSQSPSNKVTEKGKDVELRCDPISGHTALYWYRQSLGQGLEFLIYFQGNSAPDKSGLPSDRFSAERTGGSVSTLTIQRTQQEDSAVYLCASSFRVTEAFFGQGTRLTVV.

The gene calls are TRBV3-1 (or the pseudogene TRBV3-2) and TRBJ1-6, with 8 nucleotides matching TRBD1. The junction had 12 bases not matched to a gene; V was cut back by 4 bases and J by 13 bases. Germline V gene lookup returns CDR1 LGHDT and CDR2 YNNKEL (reference sequence). The CDR3 is made up of 15 amino acids. For the CDR3, the DNA is TGTGCCAGCAGCCTAAGACAGGGGATGGGTCTGCCCCTCCACTTT. Its translation is CASSLRQGMGLPLHF.